This T cell receptor (beta chain) originates from a study of blood T cell repertoires in COVID-19. As handled by the study authors: Quantification of nucleated cells was approximated via reference gene primer amplification. The table came from immunoSEQ multiplex PCR; TCRdb's copy has only in-frame clones and leaves some out. Clonal size and the V and J genes are those of that table, whereas D and trimming came from the DNA. The table lists about 110,000 clones, approximately 82% of them singletons. V shed 4 bases and J 3 bases; nucleotides not matched to a gene: 12. Germline CDR1 reads KGHDR; CDR2 reads SFDVKD. This CDR3 has 19 residues.

The chain couples TRBV24-1 to TRBJ2-3; TRBD2 aligns across 13 bases. Sequencing was performed on peripheral blood. This receptor was obtained from a woman of 80 years or more with acute or convalescent COVID-19. This chain's CDR3 is CATSEAGTSGTPLTDTQYF. The DNA for the CDR3 is TGTGCCACCAGTGAGGCCGGGACTAGCGGGACCCCCTTAACAGATACGCAGTATTTT.